Each of the 26 T cell receptor beta chains below was sequenced from the same sample in a study of synovial regulatory T cells in juvenile arthritis. The data were produced by immunoSEQ multiplex PCR, yet TCRdb's version contains in-frame clones alone and is incomplete. This sample's table has thousands of clones. The synovial samples were synovial fluid, paired with peripheral blood from each active arthritis patient. The sequenced sample was Treg cells from the synovium. These receptors all stem from a donor between 2 and 29 years old with juvenile idiopathic arthritis.

The chain carries TRBV9 and TRBJ2-5; without DNA, the TCRdb call of TRBD1 cannot be checked. This CDR3 is built from 15 residues. DNA was not recorded. Per germline, CDR1 SGDLS and CDR2 YYNGEE. The CDR3 reads CASSVGGQGQETQYF.

The chain couples TRBV5-1 to TRBJ2-1; the D call of TRBD2 rests on TCRdb alone, since no DNA is present to check it. The CDR3 spans 17 residues. DNA is not recorded here. The germline V gene encodes CDR1 SGHRS and CDR2 YFSETQ. Here the CDR3 reads CASSLRGRRSSYNEQFF.

This clone is deemed medium-sized (0.01 to 0.1%) by its frequency. The chain combines TRBV2 with TRBJ2-2; TCRdb indicates TRBD1, and absent DNA this call remains unverified. The CDR3 consists of 12 residues. Only the protein is on record. Germline V CDR1 and CDR2: SNHLY, FYNNEI. The CDR3 is CASSPGAGELFF.

Judged by frequency, this clone is medium-sized. The rearrangement joins TRBV6-5 to TRBJ2-7; TCRdb reports TRBD2, a call that lacks DNA to check it against. Germline assignment: CDR1 MNHEY and CDR2 SVGAGI. The CDR3 consists of 14 residues. There is no recorded DNA. The CDR3: CASSMTSGTYEQYF.

Considering frequency, this clone is medium-sized. The chain employs TRBV7-2 and TRBJ2-7; TCRdb proposes TRBD2, but this gene call is untestable without DNA. The length of the CDR3 is 15 residues. No DNA is recorded. Germline V lookup: CDR1 SGHTA, CDR2 FQGNSA. The CDR3 region is CASSYRLAGGYEQYF.

Frequency places this clone as medium-sized. The chain links TRBV19 to TRBJ2-5. This CDR3 has 14 amino acids. The DNA is unrecorded. CDR1 is LNHDA and CDR2 is SQIVND in the germline V gene (reference sequence). CDR3 sequence reads: CASSFRFNQETQYF.

The V call is TRBV9, the J call TRBJ2-5; TCRdb's D gene call, TRBD2, goes unchecked for lack of DNA. The length of the CDR3 is 17 residues. No DNA has been recorded. The germline V gene encodes CDR1 SGDLS and CDR2 YYNGEE. The CDR3 is CASSVAPELRAQETQYF.

This clone is labeled medium-sized based on frequency. The chain joins TRBV6-5 to TRBJ1-2. Per the germline V gene, CDR1 is MNHEY and CDR2 is SVGAGI. There are 15 residues in the CDR3. The entry carries no DNA sequence. The CDR3 loop reads CASSYPGEGSYGYTF.

By frequency, this clone is medium-sized. V gene TRBV25-1 combines with J gene TRBJ1-1; TCRdb indicates TRBD1, and absent DNA this call remains unverified. CDR3 length: 14 residues. No DNA was logged. Germline V CDR1 and CDR2: MGHDK, SYGVNS. The CDR3 sequence is CASSVTGVWTEAFF.

The chain combines TRBV7-2 with TRBJ1-1; no DNA is available, so the TRBD1 call from TCRdb remains unchecked. Germline V gene lookup returns CDR1 SGHTA and CDR2 FQGNSA. The CDR3 extends over 14 amino acids. No DNA accompanies this entry. The CDR3 spells CASSYAGLNTEAFF.

This clone ranks as medium-sized in terms of frequency. The V call is TRBV1, the J call TRBJ2-1; TCRdb's D gene call, TRBD2, goes unchecked for lack of DNA. TRBV1 is shown as a pseudogene. The CDR3 has 22 residues. No DNA sequence is on record. The CDR3 loop reads CTSSQVGEWGKSGRFLNNEQFF.

CDR3 region: CASSLLYRDRGYNEQFF. The V and J genes are TRBV11-2 and TRBJ2-1; TCRdb returns TRBD1, unconfirmable since there is no DNA. Germline-derived CDR1 and CDR2 are SGHAT and FQNNGV. There are 17 residues in the CDR3. DNA for this receptor is not on file.

The chain employs TRBV18 and TRBJ2-3. The length of the CDR3 is 17 residues. A DNA sequence was not provided. From germline, CDR1 is KGHSH and CDR2 LQKENI. The CDR3 region is CASSPPFVLTNTDTQYF.

The CDR3 region is CASSVDTGQGETQYF. The chain couples TRBV9 to TRBJ2-5; absent DNA, TCRdb's TRBD1 call cannot be checked. The CDR3 is made up of 15 amino acids. The DNA sequence is not available. The germline V gene encodes CDR1 SGDLS and CDR2 YYNGEE.

The chain couples TRBV5-6 to TRBJ2-7; the D call from TCRdb, TRBD2, cannot be confirmed without DNA. CDR3 length: 14 residues. This entry has no DNA. Germline-derived CDR1 and CDR2 are SGHDT and YYEEEE. CDR3 protein: CASSLPGLPYEQYF.

The J gene is TRBJ2-7, the V gene TRBV7-3; checking the TCRdb D call of TRBD2 is not possible without DNA. The CDR3 has 15 residues. There is no recorded DNA. Germline CDR1 SGHTA, CDR2 FQGTGA. This CDR3 reads CASSSGLAGVYEQYF.

This clone counts as medium-sized by frequency. The V gene is TRBV6-5, the J gene TRBJ1-1; TCRdb picks TRBD1, but there is no DNA to check that call. The CDR3 has 15 amino acids. This entry has no DNA. Germline lookup yields CDR1 MNHEY and CDR2 SVGAGI. The CDR3 region is CASSSRDILNTEAFF.

This clone is medium-sized by frequency. V is TRBV10-3 and J is TRBJ1-3; TCRdb indicates TRBD1, and absent DNA this call remains unverified. The CDR3 has 15 residues. The DNA sequence is not available. CDR1 and CDR2 (germline): ENHRY, SYGVKD. This CDR3 is CAISGLQGPGNTIYF.

Judged by frequency, this clone is medium-sized. This chain joins TRBV30 and TRBJ1-2; with no DNA, the TCRdb D assignment of TRBD1 cannot be verified. The CDR3 runs 12 residues. Nucleotide data are not available. The germline V gene has CDR1 GTSNPN and CDR2 SVGIG (reference sequence). The CDR3 sequence is CAWNDQVTGYTF. Full variable domain (missing parts from reference TRBV30 and TRBJ1-2): SQTIHQWPATLVQPVGSPLSLECTVEGTSNPNLYWYRQAAGRGLQLLFYSVGIGQISSEVPQNLSASRPQDRQFILSSKKLLLSDSGFYLCAWNDQVTGYTFGSGTRLTVV.

V and J are TRBV5-4 and TRBJ2-5; the TCRdb D gene call, TRBD1, has no DNA to confirm it. Per germline, CDR1 SGHNT and CDR2 YYREEE (reference sequence). CDR3 length equals 14 residues. Only the protein is on record. CDR3 in amino acids: CASSAGQIQETQYF.

CDR3 amino acids: CASSRGGDPGANVLTF. The chain employs TRBV28 and TRBJ2-6; TCRdb proposes TRBD2, but this gene call is untestable without DNA. This CDR3 has 16 residues. No DNA accompanies this entry. Germline assignment: CDR1 MDHEN and CDR2 SYDVKM.

According to its frequency, this clone is medium-sized. The chain links TRBV5-4 to TRBJ2-1. The germline V gene encodes CDR1 SGHNT and CDR2 YYREEE (reference sequence). The CDR3 consists of 14 residues. Only the protein sequence is given. CDR3 loop: CASSPVGRDHEQFF.

By frequency, this clone is medium-sized. The CDR3 loop reads CSVDPRGQPQHF. V usage is TRBV29-1 and J usage is TRBJ1-5. The CDR3 has 12 amino acids. No DNA is given. Germline V gene data show CDR1 as SQVTM and CDR2 as ANQGSEA.

Its frequency marks this clone as medium-sized. The chain carries TRBV19 and TRBJ2-1. Germline V lookup: CDR1 LNHDA, CDR2 SQIVND (reference sequence). This CDR3 spans 12 amino acids. No DNA is given. The CDR3 reads CASSIPAYEQFF.

The gene calls are TRBV19 and TRBJ1-5; with no DNA, the TCRdb D assignment of TRBD1 cannot be verified. Germline V gene data show CDR1 as LNHDA and CDR2 as SQIVND (reference sequence). The CDR3 runs 14 residues. No DNA accompanies this entry. The CDR3 loop is CASDRSGGGRPQHF.

The chain has TRBV5-1 and TRBJ2-5; TCRdb designates TRBD2, a call that cannot be tested without DNA. The germline V gene has CDR1 SGHRS and CDR2 YFSETQ. This CDR3 spans 15 amino acids. No DNA has been recorded. CDR3 loop: CASSLEGTGEETQYF.